This TCR beta chain is drawn from a study of HIV-infected patients and healthy controls. All unsorted peripheral T cells were captured because whole blood was used without fractionation. V was pared by 0 bases and J by 5 bases, with 14 bases between. The CDR3 loop spans 15 amino acids. CDR1 is SGHRS and CDR2 is YFSETQ in the germline V gene. General study results and limits: HIV-infected repertoires had significantly higher mean Gini indices than controls, possibly reflecting oligoclonality. HIV+ repertoires were severely depleted of MAIT alpha-chain CDR3s, unlike healthy controls.

This clonotype was detected many times. Its antigen remains unidentified. Alpha and beta constant-region primers primed reverse transcription of 400 to 500 ng RNA. Separate chain-specific third strand synthesis with multiplexing indices produced the alpha and beta libraries. The cDNA received a 5' RACE adapter containing a random hexamer plus an SP2 sequencing primer site. TCRdb called the 5' RACE reads again in MiXCR, with one record for every CDR3 protein. The sample yields about 12,000 distinct CDR3 sequences, around 5% seen once. The sequence derives from an adult in good health. Sequencing was done on a sample of blood. The V gene is TRBV5-1, the J gene TRBJ1-1, with a possible D match to TRBD1 (5 bases). The CDR3: CASSLVPGRETEAFF. CDR3 sequence (DNA): TGCGCCAGCAGCTTGGTACCGGGACGGGAGACTGAAGCTTTCTTT.